This T cell receptor beta chain was captured in a study of CD8 T cells in Susac syndrome. Study background: Patients with Susac syndrome were therapy-naive, on corticosteroids, or on intravenous immunoglobulin alone at the time that blood was drawn.

The RNA, about 0.5 to 1 ug, was put through reverse transcription using random hexamers. TCRdb fed the immunoSEQ multiplex PCR reads into MiXCR, producing one record per CDR3 protein. The sample holds approximately 210,000 distinct CDR3 sequences; approximately 94% are singletons and the top ten take about 0.15%. With regard to this clonotype: Its antigen is currently unknown.

Germline assignment: CDR1 MDHEN and CDR2 SYDVKM. V was shortened by 8 bases and J by 1 base, with 27 bases between the two germline ends. This CDR3 spans 19 amino acids. Findings and caveats of the study: The Susac syndrome CD4+ T cell repertoires displayed no clonal expansion. The relatively small number of individuals in the TCR sequencing and HLA analysis was acknowledged by the study.

V usage is TRBV28 and J usage is TRBJ1-5; D is perhaps TRBD1 (6 bases). The sequence derives from a human donor with Susac syndrome. Sequencing used CD4+ T cells from PBMCs. CDR3 bases: TGTGCCAGCGGCCCAAGCGGGTCAGGGGCAGAAGTGAGCAATCAGCCCCAGCATTTT. It codes for CASGPSGSGAEVSNQPQHF.